These T cell receptor beta chains were read from a single sample in a study of lymphopenia after photon versus proton radiotherapy. Clones were read by immunoSEQ multiplex PCR, and TCRdb kept only the in-frame ones, dropping some. The sample shows about 16,000 clones, 88% of them seen only once. This sample comprised peripheral blood, obtained from a patient treated with proton-based radiotherapy. The receptor set was obtained from a woman aged 55-70 years with cholangiocarcinoma. Some clones in this sample may be carry-over from other donors' samples. Each CDR3 is given with its conserved first and last residue. The D gene is left open where the match is weak. Size is omitted from some rows. Given values are once, few, many or a class for expanded clones.

clone size: NA; J gene: TRBJ2-7; V gene: TRBV5-1; D gene: NA; CDR3 DNA: TGCGCCAGCAGCTCGGGACCGGCGCTGTACGAGCAGTACTTC; CDR3 protein: CASSSGPALYEQYF
clone size: NA; J gene: TRBJ1-3; V gene: TRBV18; D gene: TRBD1; CDR3 DNA: TGTGCCAGCTCGCCCGGACAGGGATCCGGAAACACCATATATTTT; CDR3 protein: CASSPGQGSGNTIYF
clone size: NA; J gene: TRBJ2-5; V gene: TRBV18; D gene: NA; CDR3 DNA: TGTGCCAGCTCACCACTTGACAGCCAAGAGACCCAGTACTTC; CDR3 protein: CASSPLDSQETQYF
clone size: NA; J gene: TRBJ2-1; V gene: TRBV19; D gene: NA; CDR3 DNA: TGTGCCAGCTCCCCGGGCATCGGGAGAGTGTTTCGCAATGAGCAGTTCTTC; CDR3 protein: CASSPGIGRVFRNEQFF
clone size: NA; J gene: TRBJ2-2; V gene: TRBV15; D gene: NA; CDR3 DNA: TGTGCCACCAGCAGCCAAGTAGGGGGGACCGGGGAGCTGTTTTTT; CDR3 protein: CATSSQVGGTGELFF
clone size: NA; J gene: TRBJ2-3; V gene: TRBV19; D gene: NA; CDR3 DNA: TGTGCCAAGAACACAGATACGCAGTATTTT; CDR3 protein: CAKNTDTQYF
clone size: NA; J gene: TRBJ2-2; V gene: TRBV6-6; D gene: NA; CDR3 DNA: TGTGCCACCTCCTCCCGGGGGTTGGGCACCGGGGAGCTGTTTTTT; CDR3 protein: CATSSRGLGTGELFF
clone size: NA; J gene: TRBJ1-4; V gene: TRBV30; D gene: NA; CDR3 DNA: TGTGCCTGGAGTGAACCCGGCAGGGGACGGACTAATGAAAAACTGTTTTTT; CDR3 protein: CAWSEPGRGRTNEKLFF
clone size: NA; J gene: TRBJ1-5; V gene: TRBV28; D gene: NA; CDR3 DNA: TGTGCCAGCAGCACAGGACAAGGGCCCCAGCATTTT; CDR3 protein: CASSTGQGPQHF
clone size: NA; J gene: TRBJ1-1; V gene: TRBV5-1; D gene: TRBD1; CDR3 DNA: TGCGCCAGCAGCTTGGAGGGACAGGGTTTTAGGTACACTGAAGCTTTCTTT; CDR3 protein: CASSLEGQGFRYTEAFF
clone size: once; J gene: TRBJ2-5; V gene: TRBV6-4; D gene: NA; CDR3 DNA: TGTGCCAGCAGTGACATAGCCCCCAGAAACTTCCACGGTAAGATGAAGACCCAGTACTTC; CDR3 protein: CASSDIAPRNFHGKMKTQYF
clone size: few; J gene: TRBJ1-6; V gene: TRBV4-1; D gene: TRBD1; CDR3 DNA: TGCGCCAGCAGCCAAGGGGACAGAGAAATTTCACCCCTCCACTTT; CDR3 protein: CASSQGDREISPLHF
clone size: NA; J gene: TRBJ1-6; V gene: TRBV6-5; D gene: NA; CDR3 DNA: TGTGCCAGCAGTTACCACGGGGTAGGGGGGAATTCACCCCTCCACTTT; CDR3 protein: CASSYHGVGGNSPLHF
clone size: NA; J gene: TRBJ1-1; V gene: TRBV11-2; D gene: TRBD1; CDR3 DNA: TGTGCCAGCAGCTCACAGGGGCGGCGGACTGAAGCTTTCTTT; CDR3 protein: CASSSQGRRTEAFF
clone size: once; J gene: TRBJ1-2; V gene: TRBV5-6; D gene: NA; CDR3 DNA: TGTGCCAGCAGCTCCCAGAGAATTAACTATGGCTACACCTTC; CDR3 protein: CASSSQRINYGYTF
clone size: NA; J gene: TRBJ2-7; V gene: TRBV20-1; D gene: TRBD1; CDR3 DNA: TGCAGACCCGACAGGGCCGAGCAGTACTTC; CDR3 protein: CRPDRAEQYF
clone size: NA; J gene: TRBJ1-4; V gene: TRBV10-3; D gene: NA; CDR3 DNA: TGTGCCCTGGGTAAGACAGACCCTCATGAAAAACTGTTTTTT; CDR3 protein: CALGKTDPHEKLFF
clone size: NA; J gene: TRBJ2-7; V gene: TRBV10-3; D gene: TRBD1; CDR3 DNA: TGTGCCATCAGTCGGACAGGCCCCTGGGAGCAGTACTTC; CDR3 protein: CAISRTGPWEQYF
clone size: few; J gene: TRBJ2-7; V gene: TRBV19; D gene: TRBD2; CDR3 DNA: TGTGCCAGTAGTATATCGACTAGCGGGAGTCTTGAGCAGTACTTC; CDR3 protein: CASSISTSGSLEQYF
clone size: NA; J gene: TRBJ1-1; V gene: TRBV7-2; D gene: NA; CDR3 DNA: TGTGCCAGCAGTCCAGGGCACTCCACTGAAGCTTTCTTT; CDR3 protein: CASSPGHSTEAFF
clone size: NA; J gene: TRBJ1-4; V gene: TRBV19; D gene: NA; CDR3 DNA: TGTGCCAGTAGTATGTTTGGGGAGGGAGAAAAACTGTTTTTT; CDR3 protein: CASSMFGEGEKLFF
clone size: medium-sized; J gene: TRBJ1-1; V gene: TRBV2; D gene: NA; CDR3 DNA: TGTGCCAGCGGCTCACAGGGTTATAGCACTGAAGCTTTCTTT; CDR3 protein: CASGSQGYSTEAFF
clone size: NA; J gene: TRBJ1-6; V gene: TRBV9; D gene: NA; CDR3 DNA: TGTGCCAGCAGCCCCCAGGGTGACCTCGGTAATTCACCCCTCCACTTT; CDR3 protein: CASSPQGDLGNSPLHF
clone size: NA; J gene: TRBJ2-1; V gene: TRBV7-4; D gene: TRBD1; CDR3 DNA: TGTGCCAGCAGTACCGGGACAGGGACTTACAATGAGCAGTTCTTC; CDR3 protein: CASSTGTGTYNEQFF
clone size: once; J gene: TRBJ2-6; V gene: TRBV10-2; D gene: NA; CDR3 DNA: TGCGCCAGCCGACCTGGCTCTGGGGCCAACGTCCTGACTTTC; CDR3 protein: CASRPGSGANVLTF
clone size: NA; J gene: TRBJ1-1; V gene: TRBV6-5; D gene: NA; CDR3 DNA: TGTGCCAGCAGTACTATAAGAGAAGCTTTCTTT; CDR3 protein: CASSTIREAFF
clone size: once; J gene: TRBJ2-7; V gene: TRBV7-3; D gene: NA; CDR3 DNA: TGTGCCAGCAGCTTAATTCCAGGTTCCCCCTACGAGCAGTACTTC; CDR3 protein: CASSLIPGSPYEQYF
clone size: NA; J gene: TRBJ2-5; V gene: TRBV2; D gene: TRBD1; CDR3 DNA: TGTGCCAGCAGTTGGGACAGGGGGAGTGAGACCCAGTACTTC; CDR3 protein: CASSWDRGSETQYF
clone size: NA; J gene: TRBJ2-5; V gene: TRBV5-4; D gene: TRBD2; CDR3 DNA: TGTGCCAGCAGCTTGGCCGTGGCTAGCGGGGGCCAAGAGACCCAGTACTTC; CDR3 protein: CASSLAVASGGQETQYF
clone size: NA; J gene: TRBJ1-2; V gene: TRBV21-1; D gene: NA; CDR3 DNA: TGTGCCAGCAGCAAAGGGGACAGGGGCGTCTGCAATAGAGGTGGCTACACCTTC; CDR3 protein: CASSKGDRGVCNRGGYTF
clone size: NA; J gene: TRBJ2-5; V gene: TRBV18; D gene: TRBD1; CDR3 DNA: TGTGCCAGCTCACCCCGACAGGGGGCGGGTGAGACCCAGTACTTC; CDR3 protein: CASSPRQGAGETQYF